The entry below gives a single TCR beta chain sequence along with its context. PCR employed 60 Vbeta and 13 Jbeta primers. In the original processing: It was a later analysis that counted about 80 million unique TCR beta chains, of which about 10 million were shared. Measured with immunoSEQ multiplex PCR; TCRdb has only the in-frame clones, and not every one. The V and J calls and clone size come from that table; D and trimming were worked out from the DNA. The sample has approximately 90,000 clones, about 60% seen once. CDR3 size: 16 residues. V lost 6 bases and J 0 bases, leaving 14 bases between the germline ends. Germline values: CDR1 SEHNR, CDR2 FQNEAQ (reference sequence). This entry comes from a study of cytomegalovirus exposure and HLA in healthy donors.

Sequenced: PBMCs. The receptor comes from a woman in her 30s in good health and CMV-seronegative. The V gene is TRBV7-9, the J gene TRBJ2-2; D perhaps matches TRBD2 (7 bases). CDR3 nucleotides: TGTGCCAGCAGGTTTCGGGGGGCTACGAACACCGGGGAGCTGTTTTTT. It specifies CASRFRGATNTGELFF.